What follows are 10 T cell receptor beta chains derived from one specimen sequenced in a study of blood T cell repertoires in COVID-19. The method was immunoSEQ multiplex PCR; TCRdb's version includes in-frame clones alone and lacks a portion of them. Here the sample spans 100,000 or so clones, about 95% being singletons. Sequenced input: peripheral blood. The source of these receptors is a human donor with active COVID-19. The donor label of this sample is uncertain.

V gene TRBV6-1 combines with J gene TRBJ1-6, with TRBD1 matching 7 bases. The length of the CDR3 is 15 residues. The J segment lost 9 bases and the V segment lost 3 bases, leaving 8 bases of the junction unmatched. Germline V lookup: CDR1 MNHNS, CDR2 SASEGT. The CDR3 spells CASSEHPQGGSPLHF. In DNA form, the CDR3 reads TGTGCCAGCAGTGAGCACCCTCAGGGGGGTTCACCCCTCCACTTT.

The chain links TRBV5-6 to TRBJ2-7, with 11 bases that match TRBD1. CDR1 is SGHDT and CDR2 is YYEEEE in the germline V gene. Trimming took 0 bases from V and 4 from J; bases not matched to a gene: 6. The CDR3 length is 16 residues. CDR3 region: CASSLEARDRGYEQYF. The CDR3 region has the DNA TGTGCCAGCAGCTTGGAAGCCCGGGACAGGGGGTACGAGCAGTACTTC.

This chain links TRBV28 with TRBJ2-7, with a possible D match to TRBD1 (6 bases). This CDR3 has 13 residues. Germline assignment: CDR1 MDHEN and CDR2 SYDVKM. V gave up 6 bases and J gave up 5 bases, with 14 bases separating them. CDR3 nucleotide sequence: TGTGCCAGCAGGCGACAGGCGGGTAACGAGCAGTACTTC. Translated: CASRRQAGNEQYF.

The J gene is TRBJ2-3, the V gene TRBV3-1 (or the pseudogene TRBV3-2), with TRBD2 as a possible D gene (6 bases). Per germline, CDR1 LGHDT and CDR2 YNNKEL (reference sequence). The CDR3 loop spans 14 amino acids. Deletions cut 6 bases from V and 3 bases from J, with 13 bases between. The CDR3: CASSRLGGTDTQYF. CDR3 sequence (DNA): TGTGCCAGCAGTCGACTGGGGGGAACAGATACGCAGTATTTT.

The chain has TRBV5-6 and TRBJ2-3; D might be TRBD2 (6 bases). Germline V CDR1 and CDR2: SGHDT, YYEEEE. V was shortened by 3 bases and J by 1 base, with 12 bases between the two germline ends. CDR3 length: 15 residues. In nucleotides, the CDR3 is TGTGCCAGCAGCTGGAGACTAGTGGGCACAGATACGCAGTATTTT. Translation gives CASSWRLVGTDTQYF.

This rearrangement joins TRBV5-1 to TRBJ2-6; 13 bases line up with TRBD2. Germline assignment: CDR1 SGHRS and CDR2 YFSETQ. This CDR3 has 18 residues. V was clipped by 4 bases and J by 1 base; unmatched bases: 5. The CDR3 DNA reads TGCGCCAGCAGCCTCCGGACTAGCGGGAGTTCTGGGGCCAACGTCCTGACTTTC. Residues: CASSLRTSGSSGANVLTF.

The chain links TRBV12-5 to TRBJ2-2; a possible D gene is TRBD1 (7 bases). CDR3 length equals 17 residues. The germline CDR1 and CDR2 sequences are LGHNT and FRNRAP. V was shortened by 6 bases and J by 1 base, with 18 bases between the two germline ends. The CDR3: CASGRGVDALNTGELFF. In DNA form, the CDR3 reads TGTGCTAGTGGCAGGGGGGTGGACGCACTGAACACCGGGGAGCTGTTTTTT.

The chain uses TRBV6-5 and TRBJ2-5; D remains unclear. Per germline, CDR1 MNHEY and CDR2 SVGAGI. V lost 6 bases and J 5 bases, leaving 7 bases between the germline ends. The CDR3 spans 11 residues. The CDR3 DNA is TGTGCCAGCAGACTCCTCGAGACCCAGTACTTC. Protein sequence: CASRLLETQYF.

The chain carries TRBV13 and TRBJ1-2, with TRBD1 identical over 7 bases. CDR3 length: 15 amino acids. The trim removed 5 bases at V and 8 bases at J, leaving 14 bases unmatched. The germline V gene encodes CDR1 PRHDT and CDR2 FYEKMQ (reference sequence). The chain's CDR3 is CASSRGTQGNAGYTF. The CDR3 bases are TGTGCCAGCAGCCGGGGGACACAGGGGAACGCAGGCTACACCTTC.

This chain connects TRBV18 to TRBJ1-5; possibly TRBD1 for D (6 bases). The ends were cut back, 6 bases at V and 3 bases at J, with 12 bases in the middle. Germline V gene data show CDR1 as KGHSH and CDR2 as LQKENI. The CDR3 is 14 amino acids. The CDR3 region has the DNA TGTGCCAGCTCGCCCACAGGGAACAATCAGCCCCAGCATTTT. Its protein is CASSPTGNNQPQHF.